This is a list of T cell receptor beta chains from one sample in a study of technical replicates of blood from a few donors. Assay: immunoSEQ multiplex PCR; the TCRdb copy retains only in-frame clones and omits some. The repertoire includes 60,000 to 65,000 clones, 86% of them detected once, and approximately 4.7% sits in the top ten. The source material was PBMCs. The receptors were sampled from a human donor in good health. Some clones in this sample may be carry-over from other donors' samples. CDR3s include the opening cysteine and the closing phenylalanine or tryptophan. A D gene is named only where the DNA matches it firmly. A clone size is listed for some rows: how often the clone was seen (once, few, many), or a class if it is expanded.

TRBJ2-7 . TRBD1 TRBV19 CASSSGQGPYEQYF TGTGCCAGTAGTAGCGGACAGGGCCCCTACGAGCAGTACTTC
TRBJ1-5 once TRBD1 TRBV27 CASSIRQGHQPQHF TGTGCCAGCAGTATTAGACAGGGTCATCAGCCCCAGCATTTT
TRBJ2-7 . . TRBV29-1 CSVRRETYEQYF TGCAGCGTAAGACGGGAAACCTACGAGCAGTACTTC
TRBJ1-1 . TRBD1 TRBV19 CASSYSGGIAEAFF TGTGCCAGTTCTTACTCAGGGGGTATCGCTGAAGCTTTCTTT
TRBJ1-1 . . TRBV7-9 CASSNKPVARGNTEAFF TGTGCCAGCAGCAACAAGCCGGTCGCCAGGGGTAACACTGAAGCTTTCTTT
TRBJ2-1 . TRBD2 TRBV7-9 CASSPRLALNEQFF TGTGCCAGCAGCCCCAGACTAGCCCTCAATGAGCAGTTCTTC
TRBJ2-3 . . TRBV10-3 CASRGFGNTQYF TGTGCCTCCCGGGGGTTCGGGAATACGCAGTATTTT
TRBJ2-2 . TRBD2 TRBV5-4 CASSARGLGRGELFF TGTGCCAGCAGCGCCAGGGGACTAGGACGCGGGGAGCTGTTTTTT
TRBJ1-5 . . TRBV19 CASSQAPNRAYQPQHF TGTGCCAGTAGCCAGGCCCCCAACAGGGCTTATCAGCCCCAGCATTTT
TRBJ1-1 . . TRBV6-6 CASRVTVNTEAFF TGTGCCAGCAGGGTGACAGTGAACACTGAAGCTTTCTTT
TRBJ2-1 . TRBD2 TRBV2 CASKERGLSYNEQFF TGTGCCAGCAAAGAGCGGGGCCTGTCCTACAATGAGCAGTTCTTC
TRBJ2-7 . . TRBV18 CASSPRSTYEQYF TGTGCCAGCTCACCCCGGAGTACCTACGAGCAGTACTTC
TRBJ2-1 . . TRBV7-3 CASSLTMGHEQFF TGTGCCAGCAGCTTGACGATGGGGCATGAGCAGTTCTTC
TRBJ2-1 . . TRBV15 CATRYDGASYNEQFF TGTGCCACCAGATATGACGGAGCATCCTACAATGAGCAGTTCTTC
TRBJ1-3 . . TRBV2 CASSNSGNTIYF TGTGCCAGCTCCAACTCTGGAAACACCATATATTTT
TRBJ2-7 . . TRBV6-5 CASSYPRSPNEQYF TGTGCCAGCAGTTATCCCCGGTCACCGAACGAGCAGTACTTC
TRBJ2-1 . . TRBV10-3 CAISDYSYNEQFF TGTGCCATCAGTGACTATTCCTACAATGAGCAGTTCTTC
TRBJ1-2 . TRBD1 TRBV5-4 CASSAGTGKIYGYTF TGTGCCAGCAGCGCGGGGACAGGGAAAATCTATGGCTACACCTTC
TRBJ1-4 . . TRBV14 CASSHFSRGKLFF TGTGCCAGCAGTCATTTTTCGCGGGGAAAACTGTTTTTT
TRBJ2-7 . . TRBV9 CASSVGGGPYEQYF TGTGCCAGCAGCGTAGGCGGGGGCCCCTACGAGCAGTACTTC
TRBJ2-4 few TRBD1 TRBV4-1 CASSHQQGALAKNIQYF TGCGCCAGCAGCCACCAACAGGGGGCTCTAGCCAAAAACATTCAGTACTTC
TRBJ2-5 . TRBD1 TRBV15 CATSSPGTGVRETQYF TGTGCCACCAGCAGTCCCGGGACAGGGGTTCGAGAGACCCAGTACTTC
TRBJ2-3 once . TRBV5-6 CASSLNSFGGITDTQYF TGTGCCAGCAGCTTGAACTCGTTTGGGGGGATTACAGATACGCAGTATTTT
TRBJ1-1 few TRBD1 TRBV9 CASSEEDRGNTEAFF TGTGCCAGCAGCGAGGAGGACAGGGGAAACACTGAAGCTTTCTTT
TRBJ2-1 . . TRBV7-6 CASSLGSAEKTYNEQFF TGTGCCAGCAGCTTAGGTTCGGCGGAGAAGACTTACAATGAGCAGTTCTTC
TRBJ1-2 . . TRBV10-3 CAISESAGYTF TGTGCCATCAGTGAGTCGGCTGGCTACACCTTC
TRBJ2-3 . . TRBV7-6 CASSLGTLTDTQYF TGTGCCAGCAGCTTAGGGACACTTACAGATACGCAGTATTTT
TRBJ2-3 . TRBD2 TRBV7-6 CASSPLAGGYTDTQYF TGTGCCAGCAGCCCACTAGCGGGGGGTTACACAGATACGCAGTATTTT
TRBJ2-7 . . TRBV5-1 CASSSEPTRSYEQYF TGCGCCAGCAGCTCTGAACCGACACGAAGCTACGAGCAGTACTTC
TRBJ2-2 once TRBD2 TRBV15 CATSGDISGSNTGELFF TGTGCCACCAGCGGTGATATTAGCGGGTCGAACACCGGGGAGCTGTTTTTT
TRBJ2-7 . TRBD1 TRBV13 CASSSRDRGNHEQYF TGTGCCAGCAGCAGCCGGGACAGGGGTAACCACGAGCAGTACTTC
TRBJ1-2 . . TRBV4-1 CASSQPIGVSEPHNYGYTF TGCGCCAGCAGCCAACCAATAGGGGTATCGGAACCTCATAACTATGGCTACACCTTC
TRBJ1-1 few TRBD1 TRBV18 CASSPWGTGRWTEAFF TGTGCCAGCTCACCATGGGGGACAGGTCGGTGGACTGAAGCTTTCTTT
TRBJ2-6 . . TRBV4-3 CASSTQRSGANVLTF TGCGCCAGCAGCACGCAGCGGTCTGGGGCCAACGTCCTGACTTTC
TRBJ2-3 . TRBD1 TRBV11-1 CASSFGQGRADTQYF TGTGCCAGCAGCTTTGGACAGGGACGTGCAGATACGCAGTATTTT
TRBJ2-2 . TRBD2 TRBV6-5 CASSDGTSEAGELFF TGTGCCAGCAGCGACGGGACTAGCGAGGCCGGGGAGCTGTTTTTT
TRBJ2-1 once TRBD2 TRBV19 CASSSGGGSNEQFF TGTGCCAGTAGTAGCGGGGGGGGCAGCAATGAGCAGTTCTTC
TRBJ1-2 . . TRBV7-2 CASSSHRGELSGYTF TGTGCCAGCAGCTCCCACCGCGGGGAATTGAGTGGCTACACCTTC
TRBJ2-5 . . TRBV4-2 CASSQAGWQETQYF TGTGCCAGCAGCCAAGCGGGGTGGCAAGAGACCCAGTACTTC
TRBJ1-6 . TRBD1 TRBV27 CASSTGTGINSPLHF TGTGCCAGCAGTACCGGGACAGGGATTAATTCACCCCTCCACTTT
TRBJ1-6 few TRBD1 TRBV25-1 CASSEWGQGIPLHF TGTGCCAGCAGTGAATGGGGACAGGGTATACCCCTCCACTTT
TRBJ2-7 . . TRBV30 CAASDFSYEQYF TGTGCCGCGTCCGACTTCTCCTACGAGCAGTACTTC
TRBJ1-2 once TRBD1 TRBV7-2 CASSLVDRANYGYTF TGTGCCAGCAGCTTAGTAGACAGGGCTAACTATGGCTACACCTTC
TRBJ2-5 once TRBD1 TRBV12-5 CASGPTGGGETQYF TGTGCTAGTGGTCCGACAGGGGGCGGAGAGACCCAGTACTTC
TRBJ1-1 . . TRBV19 CASSLVWGGTEAFF TGTGCCAGTAGCCTCGTGTGGGGAGGGACTGAAGCTTTCTTT
TRBJ2-1 . TRBD2 TRBV6-4 CASSPDSGNHNEQFF TGTGCCAGCAGTCCCGATAGCGGGAACCACAATGAGCAGTTCTTC
TRBJ1-4 once TRBD1 TRBV18 CASSPEIDRGAEKLFF TGTGCCAGCTCACCGGAGATCGACAGGGGGGCAGAAAAACTGTTTTTT
TRBJ2-1 . . TRBV7-2 CASSSQRGSEQFF TGTGCCAGCAGCTCACAAAGGGGTAGTGAGCAGTTCTTC
TRBJ1-1 once TRBD1 TRBV6-5 CASSYRSQGATEAFF TGTGCCAGCAGTTACCGCTCACAGGGGGCCACTGAAGCTTTCTTT
TRBJ1-1 . . TRBV7-3 CASSLSQGNTEAFF TGTGCCAGCAGCTTAAGTCAGGGGAACACTGAAGCTTTCTTT
TRBJ2-1 . TRBD2 TRBV25-1 CASSDPGGRAREQFF TGTGCCAGCAGCGACCCCGGCGGGAGGGCTCGGGAGCAGTTCTTC
TRBJ1-6 once . TRBV7-8 CASSLTANSPLHF TGTGCCAGCAGCCTAACCGCTAATTCACCCCTCCACTTT
TRBJ2-1 . . TRBV7-2 CASTLRAGSNEQFF TGTGCCAGCACCCTACGGGCGGGGTCAAATGAGCAGTTCTTC
TRBJ2-3 . . TRBV5-1 CASSPRGLAEIADTQYF TGCGCCAGCAGCCCCAGGGGTCTAGCGGAAATAGCAGATACGCAGTATTTT
TRBJ2-7 . TRBD2 TRBV7-2 CASSFRGGVYEQYF TGTGCCAGCAGCTTCCGCGGGGGAGTCTACGAGCAGTACTTC
TRBJ2-5 . TRBD1 TRBV6-5 CASTPRQGETQYF TGTGCCAGCACCCCGAGACAGGGAGAGACCCAGTACTTC
TRBJ1-6 once . TRBV14 CASSPRTAYNSPLHF TGTGCCAGCAGCCCACGGACAGCCTATAATTCACCCCTCCACTTT
TRBJ2-1 . . TRBV7-8 CASSLLTVSSYNEQFF TGTGCCAGCAGCTTATTGACAGTTAGCTCCTACAATGAGCAGTTCTTC
TRBJ1-5 . . TRBV7-2 CASSLDSQAQPQHF TGTGCCAGCAGCTTAGACTCCCAGGCGCAGCCCCAGCATTTT
TRBJ2-5 . TRBD1 TRBV25-1 CASSVRTGLQETQYF TGTGCCAGCAGTGTCCGGACAGGGCTGCAAGAGACCCAGTACTTC